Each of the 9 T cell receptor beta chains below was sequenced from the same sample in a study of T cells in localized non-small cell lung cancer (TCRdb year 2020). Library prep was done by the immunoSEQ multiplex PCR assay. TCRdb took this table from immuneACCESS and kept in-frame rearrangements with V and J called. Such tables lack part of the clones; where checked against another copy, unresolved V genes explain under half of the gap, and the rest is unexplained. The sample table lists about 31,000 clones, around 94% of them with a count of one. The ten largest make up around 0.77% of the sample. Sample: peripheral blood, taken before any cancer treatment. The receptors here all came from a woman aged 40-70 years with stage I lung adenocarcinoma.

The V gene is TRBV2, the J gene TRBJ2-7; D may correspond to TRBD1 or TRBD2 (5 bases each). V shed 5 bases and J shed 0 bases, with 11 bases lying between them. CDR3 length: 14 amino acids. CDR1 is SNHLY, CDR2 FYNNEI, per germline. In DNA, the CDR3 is TGTGCCAGCAGTTGGGACCTCAGCTCCTACGAGCAGTACTTC. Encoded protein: CASSWDLSSYEQYF. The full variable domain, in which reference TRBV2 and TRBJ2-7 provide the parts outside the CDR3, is EPEVTQTPSHQVTQMGQEVILRCVPISNHLYFYWYRQILGQKVEFLVSFYNNEISEKSEIFDDQFSVERPDGSNFTLKIRSTKLEDSAMYFCASSWDLSSYEQYFGPGTRLTVT.

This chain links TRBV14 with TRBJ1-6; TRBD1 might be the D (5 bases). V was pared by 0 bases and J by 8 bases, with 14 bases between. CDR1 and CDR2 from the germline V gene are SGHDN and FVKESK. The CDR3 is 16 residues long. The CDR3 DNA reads TGTGCCAGCAGCCAAGATGAGGGGACTATGCATTCACCCCTCCACTTT. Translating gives CASSQDEGTMHSPLHF. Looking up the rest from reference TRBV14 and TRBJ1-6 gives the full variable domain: EAGVTQFPSHSVIEKGQTVTLRCDPISGHDNLYWYRRVMGKEIKFLLHFVKESKQDESGMPNNRFLAERTGGTYSTLKVQPAELEDSGVYFCASSQDEGTMHSPLHFGNGTRLTVT.

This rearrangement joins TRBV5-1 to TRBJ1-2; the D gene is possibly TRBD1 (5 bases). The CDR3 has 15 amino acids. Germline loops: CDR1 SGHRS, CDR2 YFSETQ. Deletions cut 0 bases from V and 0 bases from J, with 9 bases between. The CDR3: CASSLDRITNYGYTF. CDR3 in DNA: TGCGCCAGCAGCTTGGACAGGATCACTAACTATGGCTACACCTTC.

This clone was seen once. In DNA form, the CDR3 reads TGTGCCAGCGCACTCCGCCCCCCGCGTCAGCCCCAGCATTTT. Its protein is CASALRPPRQPQHF. The genes are TRBV6-6 and TRBJ1-5; no reliable D call. The CDR3 has 14 residues. Looked up from germline, CDR1 is MNHNY and CDR2 is SVGAGI (reference sequence). V lost 8 bases, J lost 6 bases, and 17 bases lay in between.

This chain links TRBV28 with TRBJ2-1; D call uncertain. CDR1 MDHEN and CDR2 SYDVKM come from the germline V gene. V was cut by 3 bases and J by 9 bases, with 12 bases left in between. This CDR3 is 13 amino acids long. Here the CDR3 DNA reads TGTGCCAGCAGTTTGTTGTTACGAGGTGAGCAGTTCTTC. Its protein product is CASSLLLRGEQFF.

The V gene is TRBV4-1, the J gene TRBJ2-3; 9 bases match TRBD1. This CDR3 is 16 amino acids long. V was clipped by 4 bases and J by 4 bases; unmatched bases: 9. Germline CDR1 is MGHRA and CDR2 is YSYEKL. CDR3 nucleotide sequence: TGCGCCAGCAGCCGCACTGGGACAGGGTTAGCAGATACGCAGTATTTT. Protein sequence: CASSRTGTGLADTQYF.

This CDR3 is CASSLNWDTEAFF. In nucleotides, the CDR3 is TGCGCCAGCAGCTTAAACTGGGACACTGAAGCTTTCTTT. The V and J genes are TRBV5-1 and TRBJ1-1; D remains unclear. V was shortened by 2 bases and J by 3 bases, with 8 bases between the two germline ends. Germline-derived CDR1 and CDR2 are SGHRS and YFSETQ. The length of the CDR3 is 13 residues.

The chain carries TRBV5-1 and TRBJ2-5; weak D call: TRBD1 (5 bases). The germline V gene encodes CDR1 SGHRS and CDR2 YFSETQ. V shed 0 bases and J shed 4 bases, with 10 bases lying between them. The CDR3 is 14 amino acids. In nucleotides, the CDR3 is TGCGCCAGCAGCTTGGAAGGGGTCGGAGAGACCCAGTACTTC. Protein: CASSLEGVGETQYF.

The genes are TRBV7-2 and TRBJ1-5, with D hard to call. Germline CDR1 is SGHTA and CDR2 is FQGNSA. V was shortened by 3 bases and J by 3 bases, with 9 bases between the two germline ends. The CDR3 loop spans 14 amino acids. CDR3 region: CASSLTRNNQPQHF. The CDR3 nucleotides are TGTGCCAGCAGCTTGACAAGGAACAATCAGCCCCAGCATTTT.